These T cell receptor beta chains were read from a single sample in a study of blood T cell repertoires in COVID-19. Here immunoSEQ multiplex PCR was the method, and the copy in TCRdb shows in-frame clones only, minus some. Of 150,000 or so clones in the sample, approximately 83% were seen once. Sequenced: peripheral blood. The receptors were gathered from a woman at least 80 years old with acute or convalescent COVID-19. Each CDR3 is given with its conserved first and last residue. The D gene is left open where the match is weak. A row's size may be missing; if present it is once, few, many or a size class.

abundance: NA; d_gene: NA; v_gene: TRBV5-1; j_gene: TRBJ1-5; CDR3nt: TGCGCCAGCAGCCCCCAAGGAGGGCAGCAGCCCCAGCATTTT; CDR3aa: CASSPQGGQQPQHF
abundance: NA; d_gene: NA; v_gene: TRBV6-5; j_gene: TRBJ1-2; CDR3nt: TGTGCCAGCAGTTACTCGACAGCTTTTCGTAACTATGGCTACACCTTC; CDR3aa: CASSYSTAFRNYGYTF
abundance: NA; d_gene: TRBD2; v_gene: TRBV7-9; j_gene: TRBJ2-5; CDR3nt: TGTGCCAGCAGCTTAGATCCGGGACTAGCGGGGCTGGGGGAGACCCAGTACTTC; CDR3aa: CASSLDPGLAGLGETQYF
abundance: NA; d_gene: TRBD2; v_gene: TRBV7-9; j_gene: TRBJ2-5; CDR3nt: TGTGCCAGCAGCCTAGGTAGCGGGGGATCAGAGACCCAGTACTTC; CDR3aa: CASSLGSGGSETQYF
abundance: NA; d_gene: NA; v_gene: TRBV28; j_gene: TRBJ2-7; CDR3nt: TGTGCCAGCAGCAGGGTCTCCTACGAGCAGTACTTC; CDR3aa: CASSRVSYEQYF
abundance: NA; d_gene: NA; v_gene: TRBV18; j_gene: TRBJ1-2; CDR3nt: TGTGCCAGCTCACCTGACAGGATTGCTAACTATGGCTACACCTTC; CDR3aa: CASSPDRIANYGYTF
abundance: once; d_gene: NA; v_gene: TRBV11-2; j_gene: TRBJ2-2; CDR3nt: TGTGCCAGCAGCCGGAGGGGATCCGCGAACACCGGGGAGCTGTTTTTT; CDR3aa: CASSRRGSANTGELFF
abundance: NA; d_gene: NA; v_gene: TRBV9; j_gene: TRBJ1-4; CDR3nt: TGTGCCAGCAGCACACAGGGATGGGGAACTAATGAAAAACTGTTTTTT; CDR3aa: CASSTQGWGTNEKLFF
abundance: NA; d_gene: NA; v_gene: TRBV18; j_gene: TRBJ1-1; CDR3nt: TGTGCCAGCTCACCCACGGGAGCGGGCGAGAACACTGAAGCTTTCTTT; CDR3aa: CASSPTGAGENTEAFF
abundance: NA; d_gene: NA; v_gene: TRBV5-6; j_gene: TRBJ2-7; CDR3nt: TGTGCCAGCAGCCTGTACCCAAGCTTGAACGAGCAGTACTTC; CDR3aa: CASSLYPSLNEQYF
abundance: NA; d_gene: NA; v_gene: TRBV14; j_gene: TRBJ1-2; CDR3nt: TGTGCCAGCAGCCAAGCGGGCGGGGTACGAGGCTACACCTTC; CDR3aa: CASSQAGGVRGYTF
abundance: once; d_gene: NA; v_gene: TRBV5-1; j_gene: TRBJ1-1; CDR3nt: TGCGCCAGCAGCGAAGCTAAAAATTTAGGGGGAGAGGACACTGAAGCTTTCTTT; CDR3aa: CASSEAKNLGGEDTEAFF
abundance: NA; d_gene: TRBD1; v_gene: TRBV6-5; j_gene: TRBJ2-7; CDR3nt: TGTGCCAGCAGTTACCGGGACAGGGGTTACGAGCAGTACTTC; CDR3aa: CASSYRDRGYEQYF